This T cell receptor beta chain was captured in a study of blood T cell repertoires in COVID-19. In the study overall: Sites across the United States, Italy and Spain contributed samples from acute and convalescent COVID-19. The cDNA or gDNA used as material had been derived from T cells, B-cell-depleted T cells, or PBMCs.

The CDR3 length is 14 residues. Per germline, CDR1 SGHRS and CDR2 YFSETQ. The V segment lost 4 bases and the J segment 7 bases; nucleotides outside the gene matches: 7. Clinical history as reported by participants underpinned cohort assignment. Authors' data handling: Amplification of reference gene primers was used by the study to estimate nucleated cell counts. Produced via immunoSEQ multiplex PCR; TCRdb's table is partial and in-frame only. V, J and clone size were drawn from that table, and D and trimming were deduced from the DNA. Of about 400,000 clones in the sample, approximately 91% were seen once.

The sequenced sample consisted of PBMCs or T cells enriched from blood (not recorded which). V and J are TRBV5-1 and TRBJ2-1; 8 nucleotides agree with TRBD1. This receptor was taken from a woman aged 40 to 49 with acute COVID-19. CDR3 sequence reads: CASSVGQGKNEQFF. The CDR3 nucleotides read TGCGCCAGCAGCGTCGGACAGGGTAAGAATGAGCAGTTCTTC.